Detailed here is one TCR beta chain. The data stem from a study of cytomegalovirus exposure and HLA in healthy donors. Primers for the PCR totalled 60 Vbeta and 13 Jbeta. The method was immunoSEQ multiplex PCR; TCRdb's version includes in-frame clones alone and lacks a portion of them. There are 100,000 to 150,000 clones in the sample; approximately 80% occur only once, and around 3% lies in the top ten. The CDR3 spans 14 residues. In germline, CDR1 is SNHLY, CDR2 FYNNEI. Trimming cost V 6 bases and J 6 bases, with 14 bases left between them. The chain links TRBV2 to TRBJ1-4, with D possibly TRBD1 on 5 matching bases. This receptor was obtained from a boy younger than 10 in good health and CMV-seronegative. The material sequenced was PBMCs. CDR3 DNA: TGTGCCAGCAGGGAGACAGCCGTGTATGAAAAACTGTTTTTT. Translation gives CASRETAVYEKLFF. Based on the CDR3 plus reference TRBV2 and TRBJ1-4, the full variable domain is EPEVTQTPSHQVTQMGQEVILRCVPISNHLYFYWYRQILGQKVEFLVSFYNNEISEKSEIFDDQFSVERPDGSNFTLKIRSTKLEDSAMYFCASRETAVYEKLFFGSGTQLSVL.